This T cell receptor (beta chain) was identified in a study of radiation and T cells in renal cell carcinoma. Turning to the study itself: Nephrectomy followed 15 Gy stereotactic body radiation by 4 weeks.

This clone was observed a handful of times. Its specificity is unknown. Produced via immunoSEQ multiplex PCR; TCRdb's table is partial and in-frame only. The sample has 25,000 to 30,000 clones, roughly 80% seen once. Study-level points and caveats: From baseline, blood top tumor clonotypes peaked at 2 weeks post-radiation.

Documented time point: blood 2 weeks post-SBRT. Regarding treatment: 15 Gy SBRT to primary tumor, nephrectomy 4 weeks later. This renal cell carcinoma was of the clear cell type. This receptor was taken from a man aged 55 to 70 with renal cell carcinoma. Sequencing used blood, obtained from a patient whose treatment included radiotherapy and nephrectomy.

The chain's CDR3 is CASSLQLAGSEQYF. The CDR3 DNA is TGTGCCAGCAGCCTTCAACTAGCGGGGTCCGAGCAGTACTTC. The rearrangement links TRBV7-2 to TRBJ2-7, with 10 bases that match TRBD2. Trimming cost V 5 bases and J 6 bases; bases outside gene matches: 7. This CDR3 spans 14 amino acids. The germline CDR1 and CDR2 sequences are SGHTA and FQGNSA.